This record looks at one T cell receptor beta chain sequence and its context. Antigen: not known. This sample was included in a study of cytomegalovirus exposure and HLA in healthy donors. PCR amplification relied on 60 Vbeta primers (plus 13 Jbeta primers). Sequencing used immunoSEQ multiplex PCR; TCRdb keeps in-frame clones, though not all of them. Of under 200,000 clones in the sample, roughly 82% were seen once. Study results and limitations: Cytomegalovirus status was reportedly diagnosed by the classifier with high specificity and sensitivity. Later analysis found that TCR beta chains associated with HLA were more clonally expanded than other, equally common chains.

V was pared by 2 bases and J by 4 bases, with 11 bases of the junction left unmatched. This CDR3 comprises 16 residues. The germline V gene has CDR1 GTSNPN and CDR2 SVGIG (reference sequence). The specimen was PBMCs. This TCR derives from a woman aged 45-65 years in good health and CMV-seronegative. This sequence joins TRBV30 and TRBJ1-2; 9 bases agree with TRBD1. The CDR3: CAWSILGTGNGYGYTF. CDR3 DNA sequence: TGTGCCTGGAGTATACTAGGGACAGGGAACGGCTATGGCTACACCTTC. The complete variable domain, with remaining parts taken from reference TRBV30 and TRBJ1-2, reads SQTIHQWPATLVQPVGSPLSLECTVEGTSNPNLYWYRQAAGRGLQLLFYSVGIGQISSEVPQNLSASRPQDRQFILSSKKLLLSDSGFYLCAWSILGTGNGYGYTFGSGTRLTVV.